The rows below give T cell receptor beta chains drawn from one sample of a study of human T cells and chemical hapten exposure. One entry per CDR3 protein results from TCRdb running MiXCR on the RACE reads. The sample lists approximately 370,000 distinct CDR3 sequences, around 5.5% occurring once. Sequencing used whole blood, obtained in connection with sensitization to the hapten diphenylcyclopropenone (DPC). The receptors derive from a woman between 18 and 29 years old with alopecia areata. Some clones in this sample may be carry-over from other donors' samples. CDR3s include the opening cysteine and the closing phenylalanine or tryptophan. D genes are given only for firm matches. The size of a clone is reported for some rows only, either as once, few or many, or as a class for expanded clones.

V gene: TRBV12-3/TRBV12-4; clone size: .; D gene: TRBD1; J gene: TRBJ2-5; CDR3 protein: CASSFGQGAETQYF; CDR3 DNA: TGTGCCAGCAGTTTCGGACAGGGGGCCGAGACCCAGTACTTC
V gene: TRBV15; clone size: few; D gene: .; J gene: TRBJ2-3; CDR3 protein: CATSRVRAGWGTDTQYF; CDR3 DNA: TGTGCCACCAGCAGAGTTAGAGCAGGGTGGGGCACAGATACGCAGTATTTT
V gene: TRBV7-2; clone size: many; D gene: TRBD1; J gene: TRBJ1-5; CDR3 protein: CASSLYRGNNQPQHF; CDR3 DNA: TGTGCCAGCAGCTTGTACAGGGGGAACAATCAGCCCCAGCATTTT
V gene: TRBV27; clone size: many; D gene: .; J gene: TRBJ2-1; CDR3 protein: CASSLEGLAASDEQFF; CDR3 DNA: TGTGCCAGCAGTTTAGAGGGCCTAGCTGCGTCCGATGAGCAGTTCTTC
V gene: TRBV15; clone size: .; D gene: .; J gene: TRBJ2-1; CDR3 protein: CATSTLRGEQFF; CDR3 DNA: TGTGCCACCAGCACCCTACGCGGTGAGCAGTTCTTC
V gene: TRBV7-9; clone size: few; D gene: TRBD1; J gene: TRBJ1-4; CDR3 protein: CASSKPPGGTNEKLFF; CDR3 DNA: TGTGCCAGCAGCAAACCCCCAGGGGGGACTAATGAAAAACTGTTTTTT
V gene: TRBV7-2; clone size: .; D gene: .; J gene: TRBJ2-4; CDR3 protein: CASSPSLNIQYF; CDR3 DNA: TGTGCCAGCAGCCCCTCTCTAAACATTCAGTACTTC
V gene: TRBV6-1; clone size: few; D gene: .; J gene: TRBJ1-5; CDR3 protein: CASSEAQGIGQPQHF; CDR3 DNA: TGTGCCAGCAGTGAAGCGCAAGGGATTGGTCAGCCCCAGCATTTT
V gene: TRBV6-5; clone size: few; D gene: .; J gene: TRBJ1-5; CDR3 protein: CASSYSRAANQPQHF; CDR3 DNA: TGTGCCAGCAGTTACTCGAGAGCGGCCAATCAGCCCCAGCATTTT
V gene: TRBV27; clone size: few; D gene: .; J gene: TRBJ1-5; CDR3 protein: CASSLMYQNNQPQHF; CDR3 DNA: TGTGCCAGCAGTTTAATGTACCAGAACAATCAGCCCCAGCATTTT
V gene: TRBV4-3; clone size: few; D gene: .; J gene: TRBJ2-1; CDR3 protein: CASSQGRGARNEQFF; CDR3 DNA: TGCGCCAGCAGCCAAGGGAGGGGGGCAAGGAATGAGCAGTTCTTC
V gene: TRBV4-1; clone size: .; D gene: TRBD2; J gene: TRBJ2-5; CDR3 protein: CASSHLTSGEETQYF; CDR3 DNA: TGCGCCAGCAGCCACCTGACTAGCGGGGAAGAGACCCAGTACTTC
V gene: TRBV28; clone size: .; D gene: .; J gene: TRBJ1-4; CDR3 protein: CASGRQGMVGANEKLFF; CDR3 DNA: TGTGCCAGCGGACGTCAGGGGATGGTCGGAGCTAATGAAAAACTGTTTTTT
V gene: TRBV27; clone size: few; D gene: .; J gene: TRBJ2-2; CDR3 protein: CASSWAGEEGGELFF; CDR3 DNA: TGTGCCAGCAGTTGGGCAGGGGAGGAAGGCGGGGAGCTGTTTTTT